Listed below are T cell receptor beta chains from one sample, sequenced in a study of T cell responses to AZD1222 COVID-19 vaccine. The protocol was immunoSEQ multiplex PCR, while the TCRdb copy is restricted to in-frame clones and leaves out a portion. The sample shows about 170,000 clones, 87% of them seen only once. This specimen was peripheral blood, taken on day 0 of AZD1222 vaccination. These receptors all come from an adult in good health. CDR3s include the opening cysteine and the closing phenylalanine or tryptophan. Fields, in order: D gene, J gene, clone size, V gene, CDR3 DNA, CDR3 protein. D genes are given only for firm matches. Rows may omit the clone size; those that give it use once, few, many or a size class.

TRBD2 TRBJ2-1 . TRBV2 TGTGCCAGCAGCTTCCATAGCGGGAGGGAGTTCTTC CASSFHSGREFF
. TRBJ1-1 . TRBV28 TGTGCCAGCAGTTTTCCCGCAGGGGTGAACACTGAAGCTTTCTTT CASSFPAGVNTEAFF
TRBD1 TRBJ1-5 . TRBV9 TGTGCCAGCAGCGCCGGGGACAGGGTGAACAATCAGCCCCAGCATTTT CASSAGDRVNNQPQHF
. TRBJ1-1 . TRBV19 TGTGCCAGCAAGACCACCAGCGTTATGAACACTGAAGCTTTCTTT CASKTTSVMNTEAFF
TRBD1 TRBJ1-1 . TRBV28 TGTGCCAGCAGTTTGACAGGGCCCAACACTGAAGCTTTCTTT CASSLTGPNTEAFF
TRBD2 TRBJ2-5 . TRBV13 TGTGCCAGCAGCTTGATAAAGGGAGGGGTCCAAGAGACCCAGTACTTC CASSLIKGGVQETQYF
TRBD1 TRBJ1-1 . TRBV3-1/TRBV3-2 TGTGCCAGCAGCCAAGAGGGGCAGGGGGCTGGAACTGAAGCTTTCTTT CASSQEGQGAGTEAFF
TRBD1 TRBJ1-3 . TRBV6-5 TGTGCCAGCAGGACAGGGTTAGGTACCATATATTTT CASRTGLGTIYF
. TRBJ1-1 . TRBV10-1 TGCGCCAGCAGTGAGACTGTCCTAACTGAAGCTTTCTTT CASSETVLTEAFF
TRBD2 TRBJ2-7 . TRBV29-1 TGCAGCGTTGGGGGGACTAGCGGCGTGTTCGAGCAGTACTTC CSVGGTSGVFEQYF
. TRBJ2-5 . TRBV14 TGTGCCAGCAGCCAAGTGTCCGAGACCCAGTACTTC CASSQVSETQYF
. TRBJ1-1 . TRBV6-5 TGTGCCAGCAGTTATCTGGGGGCAAGGGTGACTGAAGCTTTCTTT CASSYLGARVTEAFF
. TRBJ1-1 . TRBV4-1 TGCGCCAGCAGCCAAGATCCAAGGGTCCATGAAGCTTTCTTT CASSQDPRVHEAFF
. TRBJ2-2 few TRBV11-2 TGTGCCAGCAGCTTTCGTACTTTAGGCTCCGGGGAGCTGTTTTTT CASSFRTLGSGELFF
. TRBJ2-5 . TRBV28 TGTGCCAGCAGCTACCACAAGGGGGTGGTGGAGACCCAGTACTTC CASSYHKGVVETQYF
. TRBJ1-1 . TRBV7-9 TGTGCCAGCAGCTTAGCGACGTGGAACACTGAAGCTTTCTTT CASSLATWNTEAFF
. TRBJ2-3 . TRBV6-5 TGTGCCAGCAGTTATGACGGGGCGGGGTACACAGATACGCAGTATTTT CASSYDGAGYTDTQYF
TRBD1 TRBJ2-5 . TRBV3-1/TRBV3-2 TGTGCCAGCAGCCCACGACAGGGAGCAAGGTGGGAGACCCAGTACTTC CASSPRQGARWETQYF
. TRBJ2-2 . TRBV5-6 TGTGCCAGCAGCTTACGAACCTGGGAGGACACCGGGGAGCTGTTTTTT CASSLRTWEDTGELFF
. TRBJ1-5 . TRBV19 TGTGCCAGTTCCGGGAGTGTAACTCAGCCCCAGCATTTT CASSGSVTQPQHF
TRBD2 TRBJ2-1 . TRBV18 TGTGCCAGCTCACCCAAGTCTAGCGGGAGTAGTGAGCAGTTCTTC CASSPKSSGSSEQFF
TRBD2 TRBJ2-1 . TRBV4-1 TGCGCCAGCAGTTCCCATAGCGGGAGCTCCTACAATGAGCAGTTCTTC CASSSHSGSSYNEQFF
. TRBJ2-1 . TRBV27 TGTGCCAGCAGTTTCCTCGGACAGAAGTCGTCCTACAATGAGCAGTTCTTC CASSFLGQKSSYNEQFF
. TRBJ1-3 . TRBV7-2 TGTGCCAGCAGCTTAGGCGGCCCTGGAAACACCATATATTTT CASSLGGPGNTIYF
. TRBJ1-5 . TRBV6-5 TGTGCCAGCAGTTACTCGTCCAGGGGCTCTGGTCAGCCCCAGCATTTT CASSYSSRGSGQPQHF
. TRBJ2-7 . TRBV21-1 TGTGCCAGCAGCAAAAGCTGGACTAGCGGGAGGAGCTCCTACGAGCAGTACTTC CASSKSWTSGRSSYEQYF
. TRBJ2-1 . TRBV3-1/TRBV3-2 TGTGCCAGCAGCGAACTTGGATACTCTTACAATGAGCAGTTCTTC CASSELGYSYNEQFF